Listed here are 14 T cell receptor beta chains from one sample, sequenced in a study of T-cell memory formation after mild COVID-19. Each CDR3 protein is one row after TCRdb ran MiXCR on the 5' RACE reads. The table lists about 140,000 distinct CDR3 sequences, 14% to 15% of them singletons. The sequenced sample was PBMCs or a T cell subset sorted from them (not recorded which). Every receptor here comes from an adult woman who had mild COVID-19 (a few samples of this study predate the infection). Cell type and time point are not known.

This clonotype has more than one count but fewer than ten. The CDR3: CASSPFASAYNEQFF. In DNA, the CDR3 is TGTGCCAGCAGCCCCTTCGCTAGCGCGTACAATGAGCAGTTCTTC. This rearrangement joins TRBV7-8 to TRBJ2-1; D possibly corresponds to TRBD2 (6 bases). Trimming took off 5 bases at V and 4 bases at J, with 15 bases between the two ends. CDR1 is SGHVS and CDR2 is FQNEAQ in the germline V gene. The length of the CDR3 is 15 residues.

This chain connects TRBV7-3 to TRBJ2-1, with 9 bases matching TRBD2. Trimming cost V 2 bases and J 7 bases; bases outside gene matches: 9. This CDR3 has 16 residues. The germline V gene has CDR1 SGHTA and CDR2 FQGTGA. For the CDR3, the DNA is TGTGCCAGCAGCTTACTAGCGGGGTCCTACGTGAATGAGCAGTTCTTC. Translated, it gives CASSLLAGSYVNEQFF.

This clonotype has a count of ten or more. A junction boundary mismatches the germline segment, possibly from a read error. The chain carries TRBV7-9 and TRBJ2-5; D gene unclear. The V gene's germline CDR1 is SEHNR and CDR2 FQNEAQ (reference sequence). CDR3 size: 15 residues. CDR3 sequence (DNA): TGTGTCAGCAGCTTAATGACGGCAATTCTAGAGACCCAGTACTTC. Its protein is CVSSLMTAILETQYF.

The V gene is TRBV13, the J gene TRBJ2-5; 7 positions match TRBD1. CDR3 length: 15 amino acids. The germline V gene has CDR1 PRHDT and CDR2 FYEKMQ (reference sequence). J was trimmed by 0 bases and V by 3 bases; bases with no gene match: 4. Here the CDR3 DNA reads TGTGCCAGCAGCTTGGGACAGCTACACCAAGAGACCCAGTACTTC. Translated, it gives CASSLGQLHQETQYF.

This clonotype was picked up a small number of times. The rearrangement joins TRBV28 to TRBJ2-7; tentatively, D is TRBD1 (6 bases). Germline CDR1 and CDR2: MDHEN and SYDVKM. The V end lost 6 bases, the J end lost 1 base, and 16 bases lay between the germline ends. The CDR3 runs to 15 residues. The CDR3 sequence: CASSLRDTSSYEQYF. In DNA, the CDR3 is TGTGCCAGCAGCCTCCGGGACACTTCTTCCTACGAGCAGTACTTC. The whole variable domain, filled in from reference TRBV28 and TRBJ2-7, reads DVKVTQSSRYLVKRTGEKVFLECVQDMDHENMFWYRQDPGLGLRLIYFSYDVKMKEKGDIPEGYSVSREKKERFSLILESASTNQTSMYLCASSLRDTSSYEQYFGPGTRLTVT.

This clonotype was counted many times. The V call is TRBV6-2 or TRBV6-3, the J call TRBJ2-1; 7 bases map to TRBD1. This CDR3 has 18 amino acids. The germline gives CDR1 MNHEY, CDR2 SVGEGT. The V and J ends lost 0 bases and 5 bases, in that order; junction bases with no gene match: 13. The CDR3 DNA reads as TGTGCCAGCAGTTACTCGAGACAGGGCAGCCGCACCCACAATGAGCAGTTCTTC. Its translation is CASSYSRQGSRTHNEQFF.

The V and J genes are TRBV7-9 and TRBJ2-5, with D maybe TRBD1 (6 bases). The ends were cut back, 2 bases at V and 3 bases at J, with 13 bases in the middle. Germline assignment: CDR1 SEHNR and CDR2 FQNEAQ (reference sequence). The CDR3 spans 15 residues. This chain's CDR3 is CASSLSTGQEETQYF. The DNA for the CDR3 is TGTGCCAGCAGCTTAAGCACAGGGCAAGAAGAGACCCAGTACTTC.

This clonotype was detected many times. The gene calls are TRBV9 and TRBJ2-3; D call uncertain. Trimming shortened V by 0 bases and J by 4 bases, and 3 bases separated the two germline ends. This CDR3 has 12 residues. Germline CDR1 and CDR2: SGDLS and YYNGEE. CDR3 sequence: CASSVGADTQYF. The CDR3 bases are TGTGCCAGCAGCGTAGGGGCAGATACGCAGTATTTT.

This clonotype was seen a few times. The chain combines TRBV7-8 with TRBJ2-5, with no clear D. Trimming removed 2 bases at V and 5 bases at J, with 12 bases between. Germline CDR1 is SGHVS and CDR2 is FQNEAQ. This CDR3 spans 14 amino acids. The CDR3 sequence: CASSLLNPQETQYF. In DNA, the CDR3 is TGTGCCAGCAGCTTACTAAACCCCCAGGAGACCCAGTACTTC.

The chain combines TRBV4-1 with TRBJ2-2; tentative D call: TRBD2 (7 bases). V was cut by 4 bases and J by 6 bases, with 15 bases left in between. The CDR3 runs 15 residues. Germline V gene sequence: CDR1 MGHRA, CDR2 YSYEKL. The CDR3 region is CASSPERGGAGELFF. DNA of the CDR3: TGCGCCAGCAGCCCCGAGAGGGGGGGGGCCGGGGAGCTGTTTTTT.

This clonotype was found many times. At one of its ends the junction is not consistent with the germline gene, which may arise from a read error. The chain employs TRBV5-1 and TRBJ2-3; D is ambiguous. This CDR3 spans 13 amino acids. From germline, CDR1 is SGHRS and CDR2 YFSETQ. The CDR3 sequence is CASSLVGTDTQYF. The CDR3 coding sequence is TGTGCCAGCAGCTTAGTGGGCACAGATACGCAGTATTTT.

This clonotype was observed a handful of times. The CDR3 bases are TGTGCCAGCAGTGAACTGTACAATGAGCAGTTCTTC. Translating gives CASSELYNEQFF. This sequence joins TRBV6-1 and TRBJ2-1; D is unresolved. In germline, CDR1 is MNHNS, CDR2 SASEGT. V was shortened by 2 bases and J by 4 bases, with 3 bases between the two germline ends. The CDR3 is 12 amino acids.

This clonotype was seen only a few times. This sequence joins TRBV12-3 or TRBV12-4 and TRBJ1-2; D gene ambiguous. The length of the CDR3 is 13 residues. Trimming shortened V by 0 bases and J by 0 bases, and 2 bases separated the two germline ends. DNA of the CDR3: TGTGCCAGCAGTTTAGCAACTAACTATGGCTACACCTTC. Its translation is CASSLATNYGYTF.

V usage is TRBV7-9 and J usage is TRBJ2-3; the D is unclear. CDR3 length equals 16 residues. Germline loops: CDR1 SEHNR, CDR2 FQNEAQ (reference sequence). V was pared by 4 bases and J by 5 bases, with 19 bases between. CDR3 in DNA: TGTGCCAGCAGCTCCCTTGGCGGAGAGGATGGAGATACGCAGTATTTT. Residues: CASSSLGGEDGDTQYF.